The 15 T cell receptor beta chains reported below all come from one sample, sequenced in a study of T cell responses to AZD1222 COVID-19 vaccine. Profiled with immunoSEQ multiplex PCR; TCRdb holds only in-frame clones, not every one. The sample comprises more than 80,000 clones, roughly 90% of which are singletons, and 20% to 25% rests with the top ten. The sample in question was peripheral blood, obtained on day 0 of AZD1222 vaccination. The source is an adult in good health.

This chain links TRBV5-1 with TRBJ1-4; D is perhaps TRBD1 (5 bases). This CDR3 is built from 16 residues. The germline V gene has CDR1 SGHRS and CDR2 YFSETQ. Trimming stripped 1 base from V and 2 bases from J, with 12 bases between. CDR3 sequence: CASSLLEGRTNEKLFF. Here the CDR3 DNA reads TGCGCCAGCAGCTTGTTGGAGGGGCGTACTAATGAAAAACTGTTTTTT. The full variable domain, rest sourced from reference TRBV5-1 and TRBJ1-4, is KAGVTQTPRYLIKTRGQQVTLSCSPISGHRSVSWYQQTPGQGLQFLFEYFSETQRNKGNFPGRFSGRQFSNSRSEMNVSTLELGDSALYLCASSLLEGRTNEKLFFGSGTQLSVL.

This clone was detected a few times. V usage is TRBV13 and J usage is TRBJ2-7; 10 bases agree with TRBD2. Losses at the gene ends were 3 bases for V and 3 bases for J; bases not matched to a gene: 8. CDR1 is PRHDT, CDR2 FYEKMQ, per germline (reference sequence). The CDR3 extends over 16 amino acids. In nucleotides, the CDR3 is TGTGCCAGCAGCTTCGTACTAGCGGGGAATAGCTACGAGCAGTACTTC. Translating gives CASSFVLAGNSYEQYF.

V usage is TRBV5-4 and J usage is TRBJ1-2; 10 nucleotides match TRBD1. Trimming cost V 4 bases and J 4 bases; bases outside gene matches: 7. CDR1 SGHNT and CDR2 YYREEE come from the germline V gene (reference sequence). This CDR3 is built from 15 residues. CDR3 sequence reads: CASSTGTGALYGYTF. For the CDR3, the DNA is TGTGCCAGCAGCACCGGGACAGGGGCCCTCTATGGCTACACCTTC.

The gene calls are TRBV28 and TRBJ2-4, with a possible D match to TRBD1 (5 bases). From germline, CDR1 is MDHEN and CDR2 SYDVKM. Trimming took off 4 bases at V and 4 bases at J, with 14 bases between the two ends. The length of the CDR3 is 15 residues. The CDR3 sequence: CASSSPPQGKNIQYF. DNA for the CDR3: TGTGCCAGCAGTTCCCCCCCCCAGGGTAAAAACATTCAGTACTTC.

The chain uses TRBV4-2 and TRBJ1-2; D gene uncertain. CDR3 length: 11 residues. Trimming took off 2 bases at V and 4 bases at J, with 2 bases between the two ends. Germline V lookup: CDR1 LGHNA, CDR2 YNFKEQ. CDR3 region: CASSQSYGYTF. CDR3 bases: TGTGCCAGCAGCCAATCCTATGGCTACACCTTC.

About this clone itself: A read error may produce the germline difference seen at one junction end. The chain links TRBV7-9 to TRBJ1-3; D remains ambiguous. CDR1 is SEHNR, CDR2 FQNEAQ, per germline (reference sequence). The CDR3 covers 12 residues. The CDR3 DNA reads TGTGCCAGCAGCTTAGCGAAGGACCTGGGAAATTTT. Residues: CASSLAKDLGNF.

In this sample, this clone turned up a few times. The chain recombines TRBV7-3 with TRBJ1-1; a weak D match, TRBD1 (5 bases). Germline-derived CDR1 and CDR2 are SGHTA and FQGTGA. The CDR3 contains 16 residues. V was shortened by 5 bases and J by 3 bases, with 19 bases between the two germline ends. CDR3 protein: CASSPGPIRGDTEAFF. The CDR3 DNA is TGTGCCAGCAGCCCCGGGCCGATCCGAGGGGACACTGAAGCTTTCTTT.

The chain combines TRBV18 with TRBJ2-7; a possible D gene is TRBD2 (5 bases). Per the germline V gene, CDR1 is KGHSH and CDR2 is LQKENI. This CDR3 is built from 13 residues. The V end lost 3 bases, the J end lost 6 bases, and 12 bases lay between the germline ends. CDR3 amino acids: CASSPPGIIEQYF. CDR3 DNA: TGTGCCAGCTCACCCCCGGGGATTATCGAGCAGTACTTC.

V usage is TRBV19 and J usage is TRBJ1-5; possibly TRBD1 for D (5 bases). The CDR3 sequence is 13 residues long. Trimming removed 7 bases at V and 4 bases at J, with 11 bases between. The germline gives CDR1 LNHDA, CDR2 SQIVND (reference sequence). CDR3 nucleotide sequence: TGTGCCAGTAATTGGGGGGGGAATCAGCCCCAGCATTTT. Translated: CASNWGGNQPQHF.

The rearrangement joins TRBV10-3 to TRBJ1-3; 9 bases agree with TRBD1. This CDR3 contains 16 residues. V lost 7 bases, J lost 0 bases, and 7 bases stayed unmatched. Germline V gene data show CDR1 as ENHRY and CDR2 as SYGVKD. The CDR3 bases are TGTGCCATCAAACCGGGACAGGGTGGCTCTGGAAACACCATATATTTT. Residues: CAIKPGQGGSGNTIYF.

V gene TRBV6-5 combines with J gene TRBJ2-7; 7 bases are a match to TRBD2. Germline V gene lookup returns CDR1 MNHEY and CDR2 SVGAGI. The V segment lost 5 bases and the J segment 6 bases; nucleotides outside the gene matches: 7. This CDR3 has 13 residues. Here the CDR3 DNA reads TGTGCCAGCAGTACTCGACTAGCTGGCGAGCAGTACTTC. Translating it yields CASSTRLAGEQYF.

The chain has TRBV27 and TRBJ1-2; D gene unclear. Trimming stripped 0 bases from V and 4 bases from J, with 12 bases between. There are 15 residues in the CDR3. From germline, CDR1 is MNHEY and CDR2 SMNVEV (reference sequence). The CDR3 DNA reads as TGTGCCAGCAGTTTATCCCCAGGTCTAACCTATGGCTACACCTTC. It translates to CASSLSPGLTYGYTF.

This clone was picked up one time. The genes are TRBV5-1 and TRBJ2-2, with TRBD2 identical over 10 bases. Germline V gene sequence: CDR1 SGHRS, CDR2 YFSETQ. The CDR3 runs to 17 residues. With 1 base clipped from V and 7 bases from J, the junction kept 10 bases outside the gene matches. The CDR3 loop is CASSLYPTSGVGGELFF. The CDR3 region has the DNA TGCGCCAGCAGCTTGTACCCTACTAGCGGGGTTGGCGGGGAGCTGTTTTTT.

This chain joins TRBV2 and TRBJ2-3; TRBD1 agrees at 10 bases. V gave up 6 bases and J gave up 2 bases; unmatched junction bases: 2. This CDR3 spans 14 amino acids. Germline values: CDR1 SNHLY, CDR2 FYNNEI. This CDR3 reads CASRGQGTTDTQYF. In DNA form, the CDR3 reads TGTGCCAGCAGGGGACAGGGGACCACAGATACGCAGTATTTT.

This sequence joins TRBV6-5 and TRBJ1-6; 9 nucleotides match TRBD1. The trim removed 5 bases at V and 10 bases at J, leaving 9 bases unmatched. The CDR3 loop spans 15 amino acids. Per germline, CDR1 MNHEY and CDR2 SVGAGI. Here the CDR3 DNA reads TGTGCCAGCAGTCCCCGGACAGGGGATGGATCACCCCTCCACTTT. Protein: CASSPRTGDGSPLHF.